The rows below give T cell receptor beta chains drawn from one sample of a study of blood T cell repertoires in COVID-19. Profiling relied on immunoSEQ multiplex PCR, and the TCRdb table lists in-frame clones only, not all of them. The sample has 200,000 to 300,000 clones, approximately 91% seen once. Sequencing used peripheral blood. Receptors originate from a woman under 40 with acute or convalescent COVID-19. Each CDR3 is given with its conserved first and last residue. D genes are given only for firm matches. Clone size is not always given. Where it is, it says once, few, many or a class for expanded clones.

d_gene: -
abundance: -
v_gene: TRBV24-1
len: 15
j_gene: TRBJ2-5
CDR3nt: TGTGCCACCAGTGATCGAGACGGGACTCAAGAGACCCAGTACTTC
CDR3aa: CATSDRDGTQETQYF

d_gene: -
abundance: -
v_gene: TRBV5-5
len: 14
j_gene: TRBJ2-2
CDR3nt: TGTGCCAGCAGCTTAGACAGGAGGACCGGGGAGCTGTTTTTT
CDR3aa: CASSLDRRTGELFF

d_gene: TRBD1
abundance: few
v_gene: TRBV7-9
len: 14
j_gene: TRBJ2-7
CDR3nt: TGTGCCAGCAGCTTAGTGGGACAGGGGTACGAGCAGTACTTC
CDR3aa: CASSLVGQGYEQYF

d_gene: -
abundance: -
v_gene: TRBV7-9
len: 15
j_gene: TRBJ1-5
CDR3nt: TGTGCCAGCAGCCAAGGACAGTCTAAAAATCAGCCCCAGCATTTT
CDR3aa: CASSQGQSKNQPQHF

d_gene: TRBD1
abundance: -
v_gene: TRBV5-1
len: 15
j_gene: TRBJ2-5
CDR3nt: TGCGCCAGCAGCTTAGGACAGGGGCGGGGAGAGACCCAGTACTTC
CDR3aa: CASSLGQGRGETQYF

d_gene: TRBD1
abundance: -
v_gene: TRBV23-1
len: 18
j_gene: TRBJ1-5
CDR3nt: TGCGCCAGCAGTCGACAGGGAGGTGGTTGTGGGAGCAATCAGCCCCAGCATTTT
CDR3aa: CASSRQGGGCGSNQPQHF

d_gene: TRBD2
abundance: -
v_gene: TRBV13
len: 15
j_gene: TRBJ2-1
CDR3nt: TGTGCCAGCAGCTTCTCGGGCGGGAGGAGATATGAGCAGTTCTTC
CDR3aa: CASSFSGGRRYEQFF

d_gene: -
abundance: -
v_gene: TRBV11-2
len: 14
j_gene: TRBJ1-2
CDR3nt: TGTGCCAGCAGCTTAGTACGGGGTAACTATGGCTACACCTTC
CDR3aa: CASSLVRGNYGYTF

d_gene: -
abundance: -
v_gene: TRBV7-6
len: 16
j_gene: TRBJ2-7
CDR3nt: TGTGCCAGCAGCAACATACAACAGGGATTACCATACGAGCAGTACTTC
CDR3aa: CASSNIQQGLPYEQYF

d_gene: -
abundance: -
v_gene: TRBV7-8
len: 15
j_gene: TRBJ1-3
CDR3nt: TGTGCCAGCAGCTTAGGCTCCAGCTCTGGAAACACCATATATTTT
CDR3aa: CASSLGSSSGNTIYF

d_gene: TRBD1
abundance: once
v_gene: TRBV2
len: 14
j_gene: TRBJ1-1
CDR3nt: TGTGCCAGCAGTCTGTGGGGGACAGGGAGTTTAGCTTTCTTT
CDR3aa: CASSLWGTGSLAFF

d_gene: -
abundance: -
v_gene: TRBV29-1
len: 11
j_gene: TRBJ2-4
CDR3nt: TGCAGCGTGCGGACAGAGGTAATTCAGTACTTC
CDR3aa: CSVRTEVIQYF

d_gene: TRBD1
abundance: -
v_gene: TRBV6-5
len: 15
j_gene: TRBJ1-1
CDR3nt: TGTGCCAGCTCCGACAGGGGGCGAATGAACACTGAAGCTTTCTTT
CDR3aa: CASSDRGRMNTEAFF

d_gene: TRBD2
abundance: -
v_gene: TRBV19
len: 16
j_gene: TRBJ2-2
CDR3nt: TGTGCCAGTAGTATCTCAGCGGGAATCTACACCGGGGAGCTGTTTTTT
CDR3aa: CASSISAGIYTGELFF

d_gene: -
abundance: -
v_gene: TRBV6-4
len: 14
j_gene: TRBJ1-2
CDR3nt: TGTGCCAGCAGTGCGCGGGACGGTAACTATGGCTACACCTTC
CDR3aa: CASSARDGNYGYTF

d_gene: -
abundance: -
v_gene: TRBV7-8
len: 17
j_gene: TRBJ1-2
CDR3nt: TGTGCCAGCAGCTTAGTGTTGCGGGCAGACTTTAACTATGGCTACACCTTC
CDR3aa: CASSLVLRADFNYGYTF

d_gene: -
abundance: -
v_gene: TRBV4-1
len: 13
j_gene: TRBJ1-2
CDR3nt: TGCGCCAGCAGCCAAGATGGGGGGTATGGCTACACCTTC
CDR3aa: CASSQDGGYGYTF

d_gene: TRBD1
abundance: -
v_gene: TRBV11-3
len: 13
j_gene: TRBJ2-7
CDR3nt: TGTGCCACCACCCGGGACAGGGCCTACGAGCAGTACTTC
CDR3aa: CATTRDRAYEQYF

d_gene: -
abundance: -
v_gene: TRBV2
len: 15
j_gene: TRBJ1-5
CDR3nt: TGTGCCAGCAGGAGGACAGACCGGACCGATCAGCCCCAGCATTTT
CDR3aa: CASRRTDRTDQPQHF

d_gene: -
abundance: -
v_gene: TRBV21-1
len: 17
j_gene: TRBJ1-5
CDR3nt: TGTGCCAGCAGCAAAGCGCTAGGGGGGGCCGTTTCCCAGCCCCAGCATTTT
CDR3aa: CASSKALGGAVSQPQHF

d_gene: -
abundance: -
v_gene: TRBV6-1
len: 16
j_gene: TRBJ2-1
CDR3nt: TGTGCCAGCAGTGTTACCCCCAAGAGCTCCTACAATGAGCAGTTCTTC
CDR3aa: CASSVTPKSSYNEQFF

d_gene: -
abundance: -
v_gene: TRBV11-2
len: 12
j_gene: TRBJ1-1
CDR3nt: TGTGCCAGCACCATGGACTGGGGAAAAGCTTTCTTT
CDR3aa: CASTMDWGKAFF

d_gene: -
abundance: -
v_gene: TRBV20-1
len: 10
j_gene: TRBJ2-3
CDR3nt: TGCAGTGCTTACACAGATACGCAGTATTTT
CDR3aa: CSAYTDTQYF

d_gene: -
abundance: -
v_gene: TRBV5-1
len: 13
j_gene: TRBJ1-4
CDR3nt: TGCGCCAGCAGTTTGGACACCAATGAAAAACTGTTTTTT
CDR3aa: CASSLDTNEKLFF

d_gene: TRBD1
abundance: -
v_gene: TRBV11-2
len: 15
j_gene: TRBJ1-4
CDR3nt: TGTGCCAGCAGCGAGTACAGGGGAATTGGCGAAAAACTGTTTTTT
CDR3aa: CASSEYRGIGEKLFF

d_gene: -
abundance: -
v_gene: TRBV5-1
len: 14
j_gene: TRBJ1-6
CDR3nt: TGCGCCAGCAGCAACTCGGGTTGGGATTCACCCCTCCACTTT
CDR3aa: CASSNSGWDSPLHF

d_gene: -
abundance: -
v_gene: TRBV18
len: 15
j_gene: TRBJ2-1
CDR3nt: TGTGCCAGCTCACCAGCGGCGGACTTCTACAATGAGCAGTTCTTC
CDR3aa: CASSPAADFYNEQFF

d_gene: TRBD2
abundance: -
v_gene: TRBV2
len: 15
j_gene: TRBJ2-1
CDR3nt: TGTGCCAGCAGATCAAGACTAGCGGGATCCAATGAGCAGTTCTTC
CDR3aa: CASRSRLAGSNEQFF

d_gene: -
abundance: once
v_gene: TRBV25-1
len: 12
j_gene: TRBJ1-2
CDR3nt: TGTGCCAGCAGTGACAGGATCTATGGCTACACCTTC
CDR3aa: CASSDRIYGYTF

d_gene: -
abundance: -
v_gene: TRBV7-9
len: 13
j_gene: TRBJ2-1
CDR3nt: TGTGCCAGCAGCCCGGGGACTTACAATGAGCAGTTCTTC
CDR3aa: CASSPGTYNEQFF

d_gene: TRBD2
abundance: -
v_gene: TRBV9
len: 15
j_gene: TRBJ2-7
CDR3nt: TGTGCCAGCAGCGTAACTGCGGGAGGGTCCTACGAGCAGTACTTC
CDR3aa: CASSVTAGGSYEQYF

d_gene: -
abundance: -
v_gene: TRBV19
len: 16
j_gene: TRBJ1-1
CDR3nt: TGTGCCAGTAGTATCCTGTCAGGACAGACGAACACTGAAGCTTTCTTT
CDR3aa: CASSILSGQTNTEAFF

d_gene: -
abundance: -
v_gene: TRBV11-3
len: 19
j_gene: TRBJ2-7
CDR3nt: TGTGCCAGCAGCTCCGCCAGTCTGGACAGTCTTCGATACTCCTACGAGCAGTACTTC
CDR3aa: CASSSASLDSLRYSYEQYF

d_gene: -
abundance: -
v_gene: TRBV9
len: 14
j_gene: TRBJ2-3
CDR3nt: TGTGCCAGCAGCGTAGAAACAGGGTGGGATACGCAGTATTTT
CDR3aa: CASSVETGWDTQYF

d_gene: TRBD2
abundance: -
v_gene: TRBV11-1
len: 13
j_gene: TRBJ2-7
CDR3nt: TGTGCCAGCAGCTTAGTGCGGGGGAACGAGCAGTACTTC
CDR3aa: CASSLVRGNEQYF

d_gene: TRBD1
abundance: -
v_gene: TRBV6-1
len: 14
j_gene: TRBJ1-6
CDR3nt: TGTGCCAGCAGTGAGCAGGGGGATAATTCACCCCTCCACTTT
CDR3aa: CASSEQGDNSPLHF

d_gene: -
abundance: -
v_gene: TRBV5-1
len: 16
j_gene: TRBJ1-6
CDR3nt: TGCGCCAGCAGCTTGGCATGGGAGGGCACTGATTCACCCCTCCACTTT
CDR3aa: CASSLAWEGTDSPLHF

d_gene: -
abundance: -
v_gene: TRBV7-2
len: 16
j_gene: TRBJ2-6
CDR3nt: TGTGCCAGCAGAAGGGGGAGTCACCTCGGGGCCAACGTCCTGACTTTC
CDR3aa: CASRRGSHLGANVLTF

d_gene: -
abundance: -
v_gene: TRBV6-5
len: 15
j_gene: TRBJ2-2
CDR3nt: TGTGCCAGCAGTTACTCGAATATTGCAGGAGGGGAGCTGTTTTTT
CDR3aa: CASSYSNIAGGELFF

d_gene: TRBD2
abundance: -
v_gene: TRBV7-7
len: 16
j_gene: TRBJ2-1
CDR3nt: TGTGCTAGCAGCAAAAGCGGGAGGGCCGGCCACAATGAGCAGTTCTTC
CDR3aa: CASSKSGRAGHNEQFF

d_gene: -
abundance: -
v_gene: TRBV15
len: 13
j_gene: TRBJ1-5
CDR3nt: TGTGCCACCAGCAGAGATTCTGATCAGCCCCAGCATTTT
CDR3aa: CATSRDSDQPQHF

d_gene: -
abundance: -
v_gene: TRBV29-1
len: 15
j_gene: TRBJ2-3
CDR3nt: TGCAGCGTTGAAAGTAGGCGGAGAGGGTCAGATACGCAGTATTTT
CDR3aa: CSVESRRRGSDTQYF

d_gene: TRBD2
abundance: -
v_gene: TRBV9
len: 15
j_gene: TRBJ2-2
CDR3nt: TGTGCCAGCAGCGTAGCGGGAGGGAACACCGGGGAGCTGTTTTTT
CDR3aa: CASSVAGGNTGELFF

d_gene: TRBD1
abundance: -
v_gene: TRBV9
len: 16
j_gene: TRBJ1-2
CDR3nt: TGTGCCAGCAGCCCCCGGGAGGGGGCGCTAGGCTATGGCTACACCTTC
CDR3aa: CASSPREGALGYGYTF

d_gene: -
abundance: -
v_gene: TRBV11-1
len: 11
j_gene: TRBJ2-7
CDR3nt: TGTGCCAGCAGAAGACACAACGAGCAGTACTTC
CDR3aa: CASRRHNEQYF

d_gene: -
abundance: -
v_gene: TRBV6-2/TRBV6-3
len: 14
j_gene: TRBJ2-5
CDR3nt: TGTGCCAGCAGTTACGGGTATGGAGCAGAGACCCAGTACTTC
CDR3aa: CASSYGYGAETQYF

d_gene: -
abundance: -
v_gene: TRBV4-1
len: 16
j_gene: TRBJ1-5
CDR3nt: TGCGCCAGCAGCCATGATACAGCGGGTGACAATCAGCCCCAGCATTTT
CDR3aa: CASSHDTAGDNQPQHF

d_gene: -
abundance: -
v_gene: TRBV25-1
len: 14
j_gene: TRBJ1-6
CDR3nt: TGTGCCAGCAGTCCCCATGCGGCCGGTTCACCCCTCCACTTT
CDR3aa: CASSPHAAGSPLHF

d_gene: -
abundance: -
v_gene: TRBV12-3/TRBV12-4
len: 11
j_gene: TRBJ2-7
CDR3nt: TGTGCCAGCAGTAAGGGGTACGAGCAGTACTTC
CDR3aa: CASSKGYEQYF

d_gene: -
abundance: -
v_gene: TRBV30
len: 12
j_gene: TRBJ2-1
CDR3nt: TGTGCCTGGAGTGTATCCGGGAACGAGCAGTTCTTC
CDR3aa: CAWSVSGNEQFF

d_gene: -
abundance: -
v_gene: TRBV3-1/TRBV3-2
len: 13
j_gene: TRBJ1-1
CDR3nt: TGTGCCAGCAGCCAAGGAGGCTCGACGGGAGCTTTCTTT
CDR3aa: CASSQGGSTGAFF

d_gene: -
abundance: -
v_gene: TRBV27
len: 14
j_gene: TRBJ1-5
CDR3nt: TGTGCCAGCAGCTTTCAGGGCTTCAATCAGCCCCAGCATTTT
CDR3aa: CASSFQGFNQPQHF

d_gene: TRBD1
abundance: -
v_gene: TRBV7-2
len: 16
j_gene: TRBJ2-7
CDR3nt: TGTGCCAGCACCCATTTTGTGGGACAGGGGTCCTGGGAGCAGTACTTC
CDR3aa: CASTHFVGQGSWEQYF

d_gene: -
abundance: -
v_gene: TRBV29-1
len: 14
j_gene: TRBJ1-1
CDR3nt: TGCAGCGTTAGAGGGTTGGCCAGTGACACTGAAGCTTTCTTT
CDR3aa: CSVRGLASDTEAFF

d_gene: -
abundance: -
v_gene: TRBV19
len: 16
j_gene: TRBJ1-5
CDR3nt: TGTGCCAGTAGTATAGGGAGGATAAATAGCAATCAGCCCCAGCATTTT
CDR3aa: CASSIGRINSNQPQHF

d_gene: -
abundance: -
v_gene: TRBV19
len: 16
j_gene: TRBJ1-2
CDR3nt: TGTGCCAGTAGCCTCTTAAGGGGCGGTTCTAACTATGGCTACACCTTC
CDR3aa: CASSLLRGGSNYGYTF

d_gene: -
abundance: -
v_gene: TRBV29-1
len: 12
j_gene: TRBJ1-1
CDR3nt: TGCAGCGTTGACAGGGGATATGCTGAAGCTTTCTTT
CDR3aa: CSVDRGYAEAFF

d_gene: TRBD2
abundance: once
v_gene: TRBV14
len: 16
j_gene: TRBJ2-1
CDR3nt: TGTGCCAGCAGCCAAGATCGCTCCGGGAGGCTGGATGAGCAGTTCTTC
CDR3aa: CASSQDRSGRLDEQFF

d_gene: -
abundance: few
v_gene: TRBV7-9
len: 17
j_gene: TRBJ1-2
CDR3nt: TGTGCCAGCAGCTTTGGACGCGACACTTCAAGGGGCTATGGCTACACCTTC
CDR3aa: CASSFGRDTSRGYGYTF